Detailed here is one T cell receptor beta chain. The antigen remains undetermined. Using immunoSEQ multiplex PCR, the repertoire was profiled, and TCRdb retains in-frame clones only, with some absent. The sample has 150,000 or so clones, around 86% seen once; the top ten hold approximately 2.6%. This record comes from a study of cytomegalovirus exposure and HLA in healthy donors. General study points: Reports showed the classifier diagnosing cytomegalovirus status with high specificity and sensitivity.

V lost 5 bases and J lost 5; bases outside the gene matches: 5. The CDR3 runs 13 residues. Germline values: CDR1 SGHAT, CDR2 FQNNGV. Material for sequencing was PBMCs. This receptor was obtained from a man younger than 35 in good health and CMV-seropositive. The chain combines TRBV11-2 with TRBJ2-7, with TRBD1 matching 8 bases. CDR3 bases: TGTGCCAGCAGCACCAACAGGGGGAACGAGCAGTACTTC. This sequence encodes CASSTNRGNEQYF.